This T cell receptor beta chain originates from a study of CD8 T cells in Susac syndrome. Reverse transcription of about 0.45 to 1 ug RNA was carried out with random hexamers. The TCR beta CDR3 was amplified by immunoSEQ multiplex PCR across 54 Vbeta, 13 Jbeta. TCRdb reanalysed the immunoSEQ multiplex PCR reads using MiXCR and keeps one entry per CDR3 protein. Among 210,000 or so distinct CDR3 sequences listed, more than 85% were seen once. CDR1 MNHNY and CDR2 SVGAGI come from the germline V gene (reference sequence). The CDR3 is 11 amino acids. V lost 7 bases and J lost 13; bases outside the gene matches: 4.

The sequence derives from a human donor with multiple sclerosis. The sequencing sample was made of CD8+ T cells from PBMCs. This rearrangement joins TRBV6-6 to TRBJ2-1, with 10 positions matching TRBD2. The CDR3 here is CASTSGRVQFF. As DNA, the CDR3 is TGTGCCAGCACGAGCGGGAGGGTCCAGTTCTTC.